This TCR beta chain was profiled in a study of blood T cell repertoires in COVID-19. Study overall: The analysed material was cDNA or gDNA that came from T cells, B-cell-depleted T cells, or PBMCs.

Per the original data handling: Reference gene primer amplification yielded estimated nucleated cell counts. The repertoire was sequenced with immunoSEQ multiplex PCR; TCRdb's copy has only in-frame clones and lacks some. That table supplies the V and J calls and clone size; D and trimming were determined from the DNA. The top ten hold 3.6% of the sample, which has roughly 280,000 clones, approximately 90% seen once. Sequences were obtained from peripheral blood. This clonotype was sampled from a young man with active or convalescent COVID-19.

The CDR3 sequence is CASSQDAQGVNTDTQYF. The DNA for the CDR3 is TGCGCCAGCAGCCAAGATGCACAGGGGGTAAACACAGATACGCAGTATTTT. This chain uses TRBV4-1 with TRBJ2-3; 8 bases line up with TRBD1. Germline loops: CDR1 MGHRA, CDR2 YSYEKL. The CDR3 is 17 residues long. V gave up 0 bases and J gave up 2 bases; unmatched junction bases: 7.